What follows are 11 T cell receptor beta chains derived from one specimen sequenced in a study of chemoradiotherapy in HPV16-positive cancers. Some clones are missing from TCRdb's copy, which holds only in-frame ones; the method was immunoSEQ multiplex PCR. The table lists about 11,000 clones, 60% to 75% of them singletons. This specimen was taken from a patient who underwent chemoradiotherapy. All receptors derive from a human donor with HPV-associated anogenital cancer.

The V call is TRBV19, the J call TRBJ1-2, with D perhaps matching TRBD1 (6 bases). The CDR3 runs 16 residues. Germline V gene lookup returns CDR1 LNHDA and CDR2 SQIVND (reference sequence). Trimming cost V 6 bases and J 6 bases, with 23 bases left between them. The CDR3 sequence is CASRRTSGGKVHGYTF. The CDR3 bases are TGTGCCAGTAGGCGGACTTCGGGGGGCAAGGTCCATGGCTACACCTTC. The entire variable domain, with the rest obtained from reference TRBV19 and TRBJ1-2, is as follows: DGGITQSPKYLFRKEGQNVTLSCEQNLNHDAMYWYRQDPGQGLRLIYYSQIVNDFQKGDIAEGYSVSREKKESFPLTVTSAQKNPTAFYLCASRRTSGGKVHGYTFGSGTRLTVV.

The CDR3 protein is CASSSRRVASYNEQFF. CDR3 DNA: TGTGCCAGCAGTTCTCGTCGAGTAGCTTCCTACAATGAGCAGTTCTTC. The chain couples TRBV27 to TRBJ2-1; no clear D gene. CDR3 length: 16 residues. Trimming stripped 4 bases from V and 1 base from J, with 14 bases between. The germline gives CDR1 MNHEY, CDR2 SMNVEV (reference sequence).

The rearrangement uses TRBV7-9 and TRBJ2-2, with TRBD1 identical over 8 bases. The germline V gene has CDR1 SEHNR and CDR2 FQNEAQ (reference sequence). With V trimmed by 4 bases and J by 2 bases, 6 bases remained unmatched. The CDR3 is 16 amino acids. The chain's CDR3 is CASSSRTGTNTGELFF. The CDR3 DNA reads TGTGCCAGCAGCTCCAGGACAGGGACTAACACCGGGGAGCTGTTTTTT.

In DNA form, the CDR3 reads TGTGCCAGCAGTTTAATTCCCCTCGTGAACAGTGATAGCAATCAGCCCCAGCATTTT. It translates to CASSLIPLVNSDSNQPQHF. The V and J genes are TRBV28 and TRBJ1-5; no definite D call. The V gene lost 2 bases and the J gene lost 0 bases, with 20 bases spanning the gap. Per the germline V gene, CDR1 is MDHEN and CDR2 is SYDVKM. The CDR3 is 19 amino acids.

This clone showed up just a few times. The V and J genes are TRBV4-2 and TRBJ2-5, with D possibly TRBD2 on 6 matching bases. This CDR3 has 16 residues. CDR1 and CDR2 (germline): LGHNA, YNFKEQ. Between the trimmed V and J ends, which lost 0 bases and 4 bases, there was a span of 15 bases. The CDR3 DNA sequence: TGTGCCAGCAGCCAAGATTTTAGCGGTCCCGTAGAGACCCAGTACTTC. Translation gives CASSQDFSGPVETQYF.

The chain carries TRBV4-2 and TRBJ1-1; 9 bases are shared with TRBD1. V was pared by 2 bases and J by 0 bases, with 1 base of the junction left unmatched. The CDR3 spans 15 residues. Germline values: CDR1 LGHNA, CDR2 YNFKEQ. DNA of the CDR3: TGTGCCAGCAGCCAAACAGGGGGCCTGAACACTGAAGCTTTCTTT. Its protein is CASSQTGGLNTEAFF.

The chain recombines TRBV5-1 with TRBJ2-4; no definite D call. CDR3 length equals 17 residues. Per germline, CDR1 SGHRS and CDR2 YFSETQ. The ends were cut back, 1 base at V and 5 bases at J, with 19 bases in the middle. CDR3: CASSLSLRAPSENIQYF. As DNA, the CDR3 is TGCGCCAGCAGCTTGTCTCTCCGGGCCCCATCTGAAAACATTCAGTACTTC.

The chain combines TRBV19 with TRBJ1-5, with D perhaps matching TRBD1 (5 bases). Trimming stripped 6 bases from V and 2 bases from J, with 8 bases between. Germline-derived CDR1 and CDR2 are LNHDA and SQIVND (reference sequence). The CDR3 length is 13 residues. This chain's CDR3 is CASSGHRNQPQHF. DNA for the CDR3: TGTGCCAGTAGCGGACACCGCAATCAGCCCCAGCATTTT.

The V and J genes are TRBV6-4 and TRBJ2-3; 10 positions agree with TRBD2. The CDR3 has 16 residues. Germline values: CDR1 MRHNA, CDR2 SNTAGT. J lost 1 base, V lost 3 bases, and 4 bases had no gene match. Written as DNA, the CDR3 is TGTGCCAGCAGTGAAGGAGCGGGAGGGGGCACAGATACGCAGTATTTT. Translated: CASSEGAGGGTDTQYF.

The J gene is TRBJ1-1, the V gene TRBV28, with D possibly TRBD1 on 5 matching bases. The CDR3 has 12 residues. V lost 7 bases and J lost 2, with 8 bases in between. Looked up from germline, CDR1 is MDHEN and CDR2 is SYDVKM. The CDR3 bases are TGTGCCAGCACGGGGGGAAACACTGAAGCTTTCTTT. Protein sequence: CASTGGNTEAFF.

The genes are TRBV23-1 and TRBJ2-1; TRBD2 aligns across 14 bases. TRBV23-1 is known as an ORF, though its function is uncertain. The CDR3 consists of 18 residues. V lost 4 bases, J lost 1 base, and 6 bases stayed unmatched. For the CDR3, the DNA is TGCGCCAGCAGTCCCGGGACTAGCGGGAGAGTGTCCTACAATGAGCAGTTCTTC. This gives the protein CASSPGTSGRVSYNEQFF.